These T cell receptor beta chains were read from a single sample in a study of T cells in Graves' hyperthyroidism and ophthalmopathy. MiXCR was run by TCRdb on the multiplex PCR reads, yielding one entry per CDR3 protein. Of some 270,000 distinct CDR3 sequences listed, roughly 13% are singletons. The sample consisted of blood. Receptor source: a middle-aged woman with Graves' hyperthyroidism. Both conserved end residues are part of each CDR3. The D gene is left open where the match is weak. Rows may omit the clone size; those that give it use once, few, many or a size class.

v_call	d_call	j_call	clone_size	cdr3_aa	cdr3_nt
TRBV6-1	TRBD2	TRBJ2-1	many	CASSRLLAGVIGEQFF	TGTGCCAGCAGTCGCCTTCTAGCGGGAGTAATCGGCGAGCAGTTCTTC
TRBV19	TRBD2	TRBJ2-7	NA	CASSRTSGRDLHEQYF	TGTGCCAGTAGCAGGACTAGCGGGAGGGATTTGCACGAGCAGTACTTC
TRBV29-1	TRBD1	TRBJ2-1	NA	CSVARTGGGEQFF	TGCAGCGTTGCCAGGACAGGGGGCGGTGAGCAGTTCTTC
TRBV4-1	TRBD2	TRBJ2-1	NA	CASSQVAGGSYNEQFF	TGCGCCAGCAGCCAAGTTGCGGGGGGATCCTACAATGAGCAGTTCTTC
TRBV12-3/TRBV12-4	TRBD2	TRBJ2-1	NA	CASSLEEGTSGRVSEQFF	TGTGCCAGCAGTTTAGAGGAAGGGACTAGCGGGAGGGTGAGTGAGCAGTTCTTC
TRBV28	NA	TRBJ1-1	many	CASSPRGSTEAFF	TGTGCCAGCTCACCCAGAGGTAGTACTGAAGCTTTCTTT
TRBV4-1	NA	TRBJ2-7	NA	CASSQGGPGQAYEQYF	TGCGCCAGCAGCCAAGGGGGGCCCGGACAAGCCTACGAGCAGTACTTC
TRBV18	NA	TRBJ1-3	many	CASSPDGNTIYF	TGTGCCAGCTCACCAGATGGAAACACCATATATTTT
TRBV5-1	TRBD1	TRBJ2-7	few	CASNPGQTYEQYF	TGCGCCAGCAACCCGGGACAGACCTACGAGCAGTACTTC
TRBV5-1	TRBD2	TRBJ2-1	few	CASSLVAGGDEQFF	TGCGCCAGCAGCTTGGTAGCGGGAGGCGATGAGCAGTTCTTC
TRBV7-9	TRBD2	TRBJ2-1	many	CASSLERPGLAGGPGDEQFF	TGTGCCAGCAGCTTGGAACGACCGGGACTAGCGGGAGGGCCTGGGGATGAGCAGTTCTTC
TRBV7-8	NA	TRBJ2-1	few	CASSHPSATHNEQFF	TGTGCCAGCAGCCACCCCAGCGCGACCCACAATGAGCAGTTCTTC
TRBV28	NA	TRBJ1-2	many	CASSLQDGYGYTF	TGTGCCAGCAGTTTACAGGACGGCTATGGCTACACCTTC
TRBV19	TRBD1	TRBJ2-2	many	CASSIGNRGSGGELFF	TGTGCCAGTAGTATAGGAAACAGGGGAAGTGGCGGGGAGCTGTTTTTT
TRBV6-1	NA	TRBJ1-4	many	CASSSFGRGNEKLFF	TGTGCCAGCAGTTCCTTCGGCAGGGGTAATGAAAAACTGTTTTTT
TRBV6-2/TRBV6-3	NA	TRBJ2-6	many	CASSYSLGGSGANVLTF	TGTGCCAGCAGTTACTCCCTCGGGGGCTCTGGGGCCAACGTCCTGACTTTC
TRBV19	NA	TRBJ2-7	few	CASSIFDSSYEQYF	TGTGCCAGTAGTATTTTCGACAGCTCCTACGAGCAGTACTTC
TRBV5-8	NA	TRBJ1-1	few	CASSFGRVNTEAFF	TGTGCCAGCAGCTTTGGGCGGGTGAACACTGAAGCTTTCTTT
TRBV28	TRBD2	TRBJ2-7	NA	CASSLFRGRASYEQYF	TGTGCCAGCAGTTTATTCAGAGGGAGGGCCTCCTACGAGCAGTACTTC
TRBV27	TRBD2	TRBJ2-1	many	CASSLYSSLAGGPGYNEQFF	TGTGCCAGCAGTTTATACTCATCGCTAGCGGGAGGGCCAGGATACAATGAGCAGTTCTTC
TRBV9	NA	TRBJ1-1	many	CASNAIGHPNTEAFF	TGTGCCAGCAATGCTATTGGACATCCAAACACTGAAGCTTTCTTT
TRBV20-1	TRBD2	TRBJ2-1	many	CSASKLAGVWNEQFF	TGCAGTGCTAGTAAACTAGCGGGAGTTTGGAATGAGCAGTTCTTC
TRBV10-3	NA	TRBJ2-1	NA	CAIRDPGIGQFF	TGTGCCATCAGAGATCCGGGGATAGGGCAGTTCTTC
TRBV7-2	TRBD2	TRBJ2-7	many	CASSKTLGTSGGYEQYF	TGTGCCAGCAGCAAAACCTTAGGGACTAGCGGGGGGTACGAGCAGTACTTC
TRBV5-4	NA	TRBJ1-1	NA	CASSTEVRTEAFF	TGTGCCAGCAGCACCGAAGTTCGGACTGAAGCTTTCTTT
TRBV6-1	NA	TRBJ2-1	many	CASTSRTPSYNEQFF	TGTGCCAGCACCTCCAGAACTCCTTCCTACAATGAGCAGTTCTTC
TRBV12-3/TRBV12-4	TRBD1	TRBJ2-2	many	CASRVSGTGPTGELFF	TGTGCCAGCAGAGTTTCAGGGACAGGGCCCACCGGGGAGCTGTTTTTT
TRBV12-3/TRBV12-4	NA	TRBJ2-2	many	CASSVPNRARTGELFF	TGTGCCAGCAGTGTCCCGAACAGGGCGCGAACCGGGGAGCTGTTTTTT
TRBV10-3	NA	TRBJ1-2	once	CAISSGTRQGYTF	TGTGCCATCAGTTCCGGGACACGGCAGGGCTACACCTTC
TRBV20-1	NA	TRBJ2-5	many	CSAFRKETQYF	TGCAGTGCGTTCAGGAAAGAGACCCAGTACTTC
TRBV12-3/TRBV12-4	NA	TRBJ2-7	many	CASSPMRDRPYEQYF	TGTGCCAGCAGTCCCATGCGAGATCGACCCTACGAGCAGTACTTC
TRBV14	TRBD2	TRBJ2-1	NA	CASSHTSGSYNEQFF	TGTGCCAGCAGCCATACTAGCGGCTCCTACAATGAGCAGTTCTTC
TRBV4-1	NA	TRBJ1-2	many	CASSQAGTVEFYGYTF	TGCGCCAGCAGCCAGGCCGGGACGGTTGAATTCTATGGCTACACCTTC
TRBV2	TRBD1	TRBJ2-2	NA	CASGRDSATNTGELFF	TGTGCCAGCGGAAGGGACAGCGCAACGAACACCGGGGAGCTGTTTTTT
TRBV3-1	NA	TRBJ2-3	many	CASSQRGSTDTQYF	TGTGCCAGCAGCCAGCGGGGAAGCACAGATACGCAGTATTTT
TRBV24-1	NA	TRBJ2-7	few	CAIQSQTYEQYF	TGTGCCATCCAATCCCAGACCTACGAGCAGTACTTC
TRBV19	NA	TRBJ1-2	NA	CASSIVPDGYTF	TGTGCCAGTAGTATAGTCCCGGATGGCTACACCTTC
TRBV28	TRBD1	TRBJ2-3	many	CASRPGTGRRDTQYF	TGTGCCAGCAGACCCGGGACAGGGAGGAGGGATACGCAGTATTTT
TRBV18	NA	TRBJ1-1	many	CASSTAGPPAFF	TGTGCCAGCTCCACGGCTGGACCCCCCGCTTTCTTT
TRBV2	NA	TRBJ2-2	many	CASRRAYTGELFF	TGTGCCAGCAGAAGGGCCTACACCGGGGAGCTGTTTTTT
TRBV5-4	TRBD1	TRBJ1-6	many	CASSFWDRNSPLHF	TGTGCCAGCAGCTTCTGGGACAGGAATTCACCCCTCCACTTT